These 16 T cell receptor beta chains share one sample of origin, sequenced in a study of esophageal squamous cell carcinoma under preoperative chemotherapy. Time point reported: before preoperative PTX-NDP chemotherapy. TCRdb recomputed calls from the PCR reads with MiXCR, one row per CDR3 protein. The sample holds about 16,000 distinct CDR3 sequences; roughly half are singletons and the top ten take approximately 28%. This sample was gathered from a patient given preoperative chemotherapy. The receptor set was obtained from a human donor with esophageal squamous cell carcinoma. The donor label of this sample is uncertain.

This sequence joins TRBV12-3 or TRBV12-4 and TRBJ2-5; perhaps TRBD1 as D (6 bases). Trimming left V 2 bases short and J 5 bases short, with 12 bases between. CDR3 length equals 14 residues. The CDR3 nucleotides read TGTGCCAGCAGTTTAAATCAGGGGATGGAGACCCAGTACTTC. It codes for CASSLNQGMETQYF.

This clonotype was detected many times. The rearrangement uses TRBV27 and TRBJ2-3; TRBD1 agrees at 11 bases. Germline CDR1 is MNHEY and CDR2 is SMNVEV (reference sequence). The CDR3 covers 16 residues. V lost 6 bases and J lost 4; bases outside the gene matches: 9. This CDR3 is CASRRSRDRGADTQYF. CDR3 DNA: TGTGCCAGCAGGAGAAGCCGGGACAGGGGGGCAGATACGCAGTATTTT.

This chain links TRBV6-5 with TRBJ2-3; TRBD1 is a possible D gene (6 bases). This CDR3 is built from 15 residues. From germline, CDR1 is MNHEY and CDR2 SVGAGI. V lost 3 bases to trimming and J lost 9 bases, with 19 bases between them. The CDR3 sequence: CASSYGQPNTGTQYF. CDR3 bases: TGTGCCAGCAGTTATGGGCAGCCGAACACAGGGACGCAGTATTTT.

In its sample, this clonotype ranks as medium-sized. The chain joins TRBV7-8 to TRBJ2-2; TRBD1 aligns across 8 bases. CDR3 length: 14 residues. CDR1 and CDR2 (germline): SGHVS, FQNEAQ. V was clipped by 3 bases and J by 6 bases; unmatched bases: 3. CDR3 protein: CASSFSQGAGELFF. In nucleotides, the CDR3 is TGTGCCAGCAGCTTTTCACAGGGGGCCGGGGAGCTGTTTTTT.

The chain carries TRBV6-5 and TRBJ2-3; unclear D gene. CDR1 is MNHEY, CDR2 SVGAGI, per germline. The germline V and J ends were trimmed by 3 bases and 6 bases, with 16 bases remaining between them. CDR3 length: 15 residues. DNA for the CDR3: TGTGCCAGCAGTTATGGGCAGCCGAACACCGATACGCAGTATTTT. It is translated as CASSYGQPNTDTQYF.

A note on this clonotype: A junction end diverges from the germline sequence, so it may reflect a read error. CDR3 bases: TGTGCCAGCAGTCCCGGGGGAGGGACCCAAGAGACCAAGTACTTC. It is translated as CASSPGGGTQETKYF. The gene calls are TRBV6-1 and TRBJ2-1, with 7 bases matching TRBD2. The CDR3 sequence is 15 residues long. Per the germline V gene, CDR1 is MNHNS and CDR2 is SASEGT.

J is TRBJ1-4 and V is TRBV6-2 or TRBV6-3; D gene unclear. Germline values: CDR1 MNHEY, CDR2 SVGEGT. Trimming took off 5 bases at V and 4 bases at J, with 11 bases between the two ends. The CDR3 runs to 14 residues. CDR3: CASSNDGYNEKLFF. CDR3 in DNA: TGTGCCAGCAGTAACGACGGATATAATGAAAAACTGTTTTTT.

As for this clonotype: Compared with germline, one end of the junction differs, possibly owing to a read error. The chain carries TRBV7-8 and TRBJ2-3, with 7 bases lining up with TRBD2. Germline loops: CDR1 SGHVS, CDR2 FQNEAQ. CDR3 length: 14 residues. The CDR3: CASERGALGETQYF. Here the CDR3 DNA reads TGTGCGAGTGAGCGGGGTGCGCTCGGAGAGACGCAGTACTTT.

J is TRBJ1-3 and V is TRBV7-6; 8 bases align to TRBD1. Germline assignment: CDR1 SGHVS and CDR2 FNYEAQ. The CDR3 runs 15 residues. J lost 0 bases, V lost 6 bases, and 4 bases had no gene match. The CDR3 nucleotides read TGTGCCAGCAGGACAGGGGTCACCTCTGGAAACACCATATATTTT. Protein product: CASRTGVTSGNTIYF.

By proportion, this clonotype is medium-sized. The CDR3 sequence: CASSPGQPAYEQYF. CDR3 nucleotide sequence: TGTGCCAGCAGCCCGGGACAGCCAGCCTACGAGCAGTACTTC. The rearrangement joins TRBV7-2 to TRBJ2-7; the match to TRBD1 covers 7 bases. V gave up 5 bases and J gave up 2 bases; unmatched junction bases: 6. The length of the CDR3 is 14 residues. In germline, CDR1 is SGHTA, CDR2 FQGNSA.

Ten or more counts support this clonotype. The chain carries TRBV6-1 and TRBJ2-3, with 11 bases that match TRBD2. The CDR3 consists of 14 residues. CDR1 and CDR2 from the germline V gene are MNHNS and SASEGT. V trimming: 6 bases; J trimming: 6 bases; junction bases outside the gene matches: 5. In DNA form, the CDR3 reads TGTGCCAGCAGGAAACTAGCGGGAGAGGATACGCAGTATTTT. This encodes CASRKLAGEDTQYF.

This clonotype has just a few counts. The chain employs TRBV6-1 and TRBJ2-3; 7 bases agree with TRBD2. Germline V CDR1 and CDR2: MNHNS, SASEGT. With V trimmed by 4 bases and J by 8 bases, 9 bases remained unmatched. The CDR3 totals 14 residues. CDR3 residues: CASSVETSFSTQYF. In DNA, the CDR3 is TGTGCCAGCAGTGTCGAGACTAGCTTCAGTACGCAGTATTTT.

A word on this clonotype: One end of the junction varies from germline; a read error may be responsible. J is TRBJ2-3 and V is TRBV7-2; a possible D gene is TRBD2 (6 bases). CDR3 length: 16 residues. Germline-derived CDR1 and CDR2 are SGHTA and FQGNSA. The CDR3 nucleotides read TGTGCCAGCAGCTCAACTGGGGGAGGTGACAAAGATACGCAGTATTTC. This gives the protein CASSSTGGGDKDTQYF.

This clonotype occurred many times. The V gene is TRBV27, the J gene TRBJ2-1; D not certain. V shed 6 bases and J shed 1 base, with 13 bases lying between them. Germline values: CDR1 MNHEY, CDR2 SMNVEV (reference sequence). The CDR3 consists of 15 residues. The CDR3 DNA reads as TGTGCCAGCAGACGTAAGGTTGTGTCCTACAATGAGCAGTTCTTC. As protein: CASRRKVVSYNEQFF.

Comment on this clonotype: The junction does not match germline at one end; this may be a read error. The chain has TRBV7-7 and TRBJ2-5, with a possible D match to TRBD2 (5 bases). The CDR3 is made up of 15 amino acids. Germline loops: CDR1 SSHAT, CDR2 FNYEAQ (reference sequence). CDR3 in DNA: TGTGCTAGCAGCCAAAGACCGGGGTTCCCGGAGACCCAGTACTTC. Translated: CASSQRPGFPETQYF.

This clonotype has a handful of counts. The V gene is TRBV7-6, the J gene TRBJ2-5; D gene uncertain. Trimming removed 5 bases at V and 4 bases at J, with 23 bases between. CDR3 length: 17 residues. Germline CDR1 and CDR2: SGHVS and FNYEAQ. CDR3 in amino acids: CASSPRGWDGSGETQYF. CDR3 bases: TGTGCCAGCAGCCCTCGTGGCTGGGATGGTTCGGGAGAGACCCAGTACTTC.